This T cell receptor beta chain was profiled in a study of cytomegalovirus exposure and HLA in healthy donors. At collection, donors were nominally healthy, but unrecorded immune exposures were probable. In the case of this clone: Its cognate antigen is unknown.

Trimming removed 3 bases from V and 6 bases from J, with 14 bases in between. Germline V gene data show CDR1 as SNHLY and CDR2 as FYNNEI. The CDR3 runs 14 residues. Study results and limitations: Cytomegalovirus status was reportedly diagnosed by the classifier with high specificity and sensitivity.

The PCR used 60 Vbeta and 13 Jbeta primers. TCRdb's table, derived via immunoSEQ multiplex PCR, lists solely in-frame clones and lacks some. The sample has about 75,000 clones; approximately 82% are singletons. The specimen was PBMCs. The sequence was collected from a man between 65 and 85 years old in good health and CMV-seropositive. The chain employs TRBV2 and TRBJ1-1; D is perhaps TRBD1 (5 bases). In DNA, the CDR3 is TGTGCCAGCAGTGAGGGCCGGGGGTGGGCTGAAGCTTTCTTT. This codes for CASSEGRGWAEAFF.